This passage covers 5 T cell receptor beta chains from one sample sequenced in a study of T cell responses to AZD1222 COVID-19 vaccine. Clones were sequenced by immunoSEQ multiplex PCR, and TCRdb holds only the in-frame ones, with some missing. The data contain about 170,000 clones, approximately 93% of them singletons. Sequencing was performed on peripheral blood, taken on day 0 of AZD1222 vaccination. These receptors originate from an adult in good health.

The chain carries TRBV7-9 and TRBJ1-2, with 8 bases fitting TRBD1. Losses at the gene ends were 5 bases for V and 8 bases for J; bases not matched to a gene: 16. Germline V CDR1 and CDR2: SEHNR, FQNEAQ (reference sequence). The CDR3 is 16 residues long. The CDR3 sequence is CASSPWLAGGAGGYTF. The DNA for the CDR3 is TGTGCCAGCAGCCCCTGGCTGGCAGGGGGCGCGGGGGGCTACACCTTC.

The rearrangement links TRBV6-2 or TRBV6-3 to TRBJ2-7; D is unclear. Between the trimmed V and J ends, which lost 6 bases and 3 bases, there was a span of 6 bases. Germline V lookup: CDR1 MNHEY, CDR2 SVGEGT. This CDR3 is built from 11 residues. The CDR3 DNA reads TGTGCCAGCAGCTTCAACTACGAGCAGTACTTC. Residues: CASSFNYEQYF.

This clone was counted once. The chain recombines TRBV12-3 or TRBV12-4 with TRBJ1-5; D gene uncertain. This CDR3 is built from 13 residues. The V end lost 6 bases, the J end lost 3 bases, and 9 bases lay between the germline ends. CDR3 bases: TGTGCCAGCAGCGACGGCCTCAATCAGCCCCAGCATTTT. It is translated as CASSDGLNQPQHF.

This clone was counted once. This chain joins TRBV3-1 (or the pseudogene TRBV3-2) and TRBJ1-5; maybe TRBD1 (5 bases). Germline V gene lookup returns CDR1 LGHDT and CDR2 YNNKEL (reference sequence). Between the trimmed V and J ends, which lost 3 bases and 0 bases, there was a span of 9 bases. The length of the CDR3 is 15 residues. The CDR3 bases are TGTGCCAGCAGCCAGACAGTAAATAGCAATCAGCCCCAGCATTTT. Translating it yields CASSQTVNSNQPQHF.

The rearrangement joins TRBV12-5 to TRBJ1-3; 7 bases are shared with TRBD1. The germline V gene has CDR1 LGHNT and CDR2 FRNRAP. The CDR3 has 17 amino acids. V lost 2 bases, J lost 3 bases, and 10 bases stayed unmatched. The CDR3 nucleotides read TGTGCTAGTGGTTTGCACTCCGGGACAGTGTTTGGAAACACCATATATTTT. Translation gives CASGLHSGTVFGNTIYF.